These 23 T cell receptor beta chains came from one sample sequenced in a study of cytomegalovirus exposure and HLA in healthy donors. PCR was performed using 60 Vbeta and 13 Jbeta primers. The protocol was immunoSEQ multiplex PCR, while the TCRdb copy is restricted to in-frame clones and leaves out a portion. Found here are 110,000 to 150,000 clones, approximately 84% of them singletons; the top ten hold less than 2%. Specimen: PBMCs. These receptors were collected from a woman aged 40 to 49 in good health and CMV-seronegative.

This chain joins TRBV7-3 and TRBJ2-3; possibly TRBD2 for D (5 bases). The germline V gene has CDR1 SGHTA and CDR2 FQGTGA. Trimming shortened V by 5 bases and J by 0 bases, and 12 bases separated the two germline ends. This CDR3 comprises 15 residues. The CDR3 sequence: CASSPLGQSTDTQYF. The CDR3, as DNA: TGTGCCAGCAGCCCACTAGGCCAGAGCACAGATACGCAGTATTTT.

The V call is TRBV19, the J call TRBJ2-1, with D uncertain. Trimming took off 5 bases at V and 7 bases at J, with 12 bases between the two ends. The germline V gene encodes CDR1 LNHDA and CDR2 SQIVND (reference sequence). There are 13 residues in the CDR3. The CDR3 here is CASSPRLVNEQFF. Written as DNA, the CDR3 is TGTGCCAGTAGTCCCCGGTTAGTGAATGAGCAGTTCTTC. Full variable domain (remainder filled in from reference TRBV19 and TRBJ2-1): DGGITQSPKYLFRKEGQNVTLSCEQNLNHDAMYWYRQDPGQGLRLIYYSQIVNDFQKGDIAEGYSVSREKKESFPLTVTSAQKNPTAFYLCASSPRLVNEQFFGPGTRLTVL.

The CDR3 region is CASSDTGGSNQPQHF. CDR3 in DNA: TGTGCCAGCTCAGATACAGGGGGAAGCAATCAGCCCCAGCATTTT. The genes are TRBV18 and TRBJ1-5; 8 nucleotides line up with TRBD1. J was trimmed by 1 base and V by 5 bases; bases with no gene match: 4. The CDR3 sequence is 15 residues long. Germline V gene data show CDR1 as KGHSH and CDR2 as LQKENI.

This clone was counted only a few times. DNA for the CDR3: TGTGCCATCTCAAGTAGCTCCTACAATGAGCAGTTCTTC. Encoded protein: CAISSSSYNEQFF. V gene TRBV15 combines with J gene TRBJ2-1; D unclear. Per germline, CDR1 LNHNV and CDR2 YYDKDF (reference sequence). V was clipped by 10 bases and J by 0 bases, with 10 bases between them. The CDR3 loop spans 13 amino acids. The variable domain in full, with the rest retrieved from reference TRBV15 and TRBJ2-1, is DAMVIQNPRYQVTQFGKPVTLSCSQTLNHNVMYWYQQKSSQAPKLLFHYYDKDFNNEADTPDNFQSRRPNTSFCFLDIRSPGLGDTAMYLCAISSSSYNEQFFGPGTRLTVL.

This chain links TRBV10-2 with TRBJ2-1; 9 nucleotides line up with TRBD2. Germline lookup yields CDR1 WSHSY and CDR2 SAAADI. Trimming took 4 bases from V and 0 from J; bases not matched to a gene: 1. CDR3 length equals 15 residues. The CDR3 nucleotides are TGCGCCAGCAGTGTTAGCGGGAGCTCCTACAATGAGCAGTTCTTC. Translation gives CASSVSGSSYNEQFF.

This sequence joins TRBV5-6 and TRBJ2-3; TRBD2 is a possible D gene (6 bases). This CDR3 has 14 amino acids. V lost 6 bases and J lost 6, with 17 bases in between. Germline V gives CDR1 SGHDT, CDR2 YYEEEE. The DNA of the CDR3 is TGTGCCAGCATCAGACTAGTGAGGACGGATACGCAGTATTTT. It codes for CASIRLVRTDTQYF.

The genes are TRBV7-2 and TRBJ2-1, with TRBD2 as a possible D gene (6 bases). Germline V gene lookup returns CDR1 SGHTA and CDR2 FQGNSA. Trimming took 5 bases from V and 6 from J, leaving 14 bases between them. CDR3 size: 14 residues. The CDR3: CASSVRGLTNEQFF. In DNA, the CDR3 is TGTGCCAGCAGCGTACGGGGACTCACCAATGAGCAGTTCTTC. Supplemented by reference TRBV7-2 and TRBJ2-1, the full variable domain reads GAGVSQSPSNKVTEKGKDVELRCDPISGHTALYWYRQSLGQGLEFLIYFQGNSAPDKSGLPSDRFSAERTGGSVSTLTIQRTQQEDSAVYLCASSVRGLTNEQFFGPGTRLTVL.

The chain links TRBV27 to TRBJ1-4; D is unresolved. This CDR3 is built from 14 residues. The germline V and J ends were trimmed by 0 bases and 8 bases, with 10 bases remaining between them. Germline V gene data show CDR1 as MNHEY and CDR2 as SMNVEV (reference sequence). The CDR3 reads CASSLSTVREKLFF. The CDR3 DNA reads as TGTGCCAGCAGTTTATCAACGGTGAGGGAAAAACTGTTTTTT.

The chain carries TRBV7-2 and TRBJ2-1; TRBD2 is a possible D gene (6 bases). The germline gives CDR1 SGHTA, CDR2 FQGNSA. Trimming left V 6 bases short and J 8 bases short, with 17 bases between. The CDR3 is 14 residues long. The CDR3 loop is CASSFFLGEDEQFF. The CDR3, as DNA: TGTGCCAGCAGTTTTTTTCTCGGGGAGGATGAGCAGTTCTTC.

This rearrangement joins TRBV2 to TRBJ1-1; TRBD1 matches at 8 bases. J gave up 1 base and V 0 bases, and 16 bases lay outside the gene matches. The CDR3 is made up of 20 amino acids. From germline, CDR1 is SNHLY and CDR2 FYNNEI. The CDR3 region is CASSEALPGRGRTRNTEAFF. In DNA, the CDR3 is TGTGCCAGCAGTGAAGCGCTTCCAGGCAGGGGGCGCACAAGGAACACTGAAGCTTTCTTT.

The V call is TRBV4-2, the J call TRBJ2-1, with 11 positions matching TRBD1. The CDR3 has 16 amino acids. The V segment lost 0 bases and the J segment 7 bases; nucleotides outside the gene matches: 5. CDR1 is LGHNA and CDR2 is YNFKEQ in the germline V gene. CDR3 region: CASSQDRTGGWNEQFF. DNA for the CDR3: TGTGCCAGCAGCCAAGATAGGACAGGGGGCTGGAATGAGCAGTTCTTC.

The chain recombines TRBV6-1 with TRBJ2-4; D might be TRBD2 (5 bases). CDR1 is MNHNS, CDR2 SASEGT, per germline. The CDR3 loop spans 12 amino acids. V gave up 3 bases and J gave up 12 bases, with 12 bases separating them. As DNA, the CDR3 is TGTGCCAGCAGTGACTCACCGGGATCTCAGTACTTC. It yields the protein CASSDSPGSQYF.

The J gene is TRBJ2-5, the V gene TRBV6-6; perhaps TRBD1 as D (6 bases). V lost 6 bases to trimming and J lost 5 bases, with 10 bases between them. CDR1 and CDR2 (germline): MNHNY, SVGAGI (reference sequence). This CDR3 is 12 amino acids long. CDR3 sequence (DNA): TGTGCCAGCAGCAACAGGGTTGAGACCCAGTACTTC. Encoded protein: CASSNRVETQYF.

J is TRBJ2-7 and V is TRBV4-1; TRBD2 matches at 9 bases. This CDR3 has 17 amino acids. Looked up from germline, CDR1 is MGHRA and CDR2 is YSYEKL. J lost 7 bases, V lost 5 bases, and 18 bases had no gene match. CDR3 amino acids: CASSSNLVVAGVKEQYF. The CDR3 region has the DNA TGCGCCAGCAGCTCAAACCTCGTGGTAGCGGGAGTTAAAGAGCAGTACTTC.

The CDR3 loop reads CASSQSGTRYGYTF. CDR3 bases: TGTGCCAGCAGCCAATCGGGGACTCGCTATGGCTACACCTTC. The chain has TRBV16 and TRBJ1-2; TRBD1 might be the D (5 bases). Germline-derived CDR1 and CDR2 are KGHSY and FQNENV. V was clipped by 0 bases and J by 4 bases, with 9 bases between them. This CDR3 is built from 14 residues. Supplemented by reference TRBV16 and TRBJ1-2, the full variable domain reads GEEVAQTPKHLVRGEGQKAKLYCAPIKGHSYVFWYQQVLKNEFKFLISFQNENVFDETGMPKERFSAKCLPNSPCSLEIQATKLEDSAVYFCASSQSGTRYGYTFGSGTRLTVV.

The chain joins TRBV10-3 to TRBJ2-5; possibly TRBD2 for D (6 bases). CDR3 length: 14 residues. Trimming removed 2 bases at V and 2 bases at J, with 9 bases between. CDR1 ENHRY and CDR2 SYGVKD come from the germline V gene. The CDR3: CAISETLAQETQYF. In DNA form, the CDR3 reads TGTGCCATCAGTGAGACACTAGCTCAAGAGACCCAGTACTTC.

This clone was picked up one time. The germline gene is not matched at one end of the junction; a read error may be the cause. The chain has TRBV28 and TRBJ1-2, with a possible D match to TRBD1 (5 bases). This CDR3 comprises 13 residues. Germline CDR1 reads MDHEN; CDR2 reads SYDVKM. The CDR3 coding sequence is TGTGCCAGCAGAAAAACAGGAATCTATGACTACACCTTC. Protein sequence: CASRKTGIYDYTF.

The chain couples TRBV18 to TRBJ2-3; TRBD1 matches 12 bases. Germline CDR1 reads KGHSH; CDR2 reads LQKENI. The CDR3 is made up of 15 amino acids. Germline trimming cut 5 bases from V and 4 bases from J; bases unmatched to any gene: 4. CDR3 bases: TGTGCCAGCTCAGGGGACAGGGGGCCGTCAGATACGCAGTATTTT. Translating gives CASSGDRGPSDTQYF.

V is TRBV18 and J is TRBJ1-1; a possible D gene is TRBD1 (6 bases). Germline V gene sequence: CDR1 KGHSH, CDR2 LQKENI. Trimming took 2 bases from V and 1 from J, leaving 11 bases between them. The CDR3 extends over 15 amino acids. Here the CDR3 DNA reads TGTGCCAGCTCACCAAGTCTGGACAGGAACACTGAAGCTTTCTTT. It is translated as CASSPSLDRNTEAFF.

This clone showed up just a few times. The chain links TRBV5-5 to TRBJ2-3; unclear D gene. Trimming left V 9 bases short and J 0 bases short, with 17 bases between. The CDR3 is made up of 15 amino acids. From germline, CDR1 is SGHKS and CDR2 YYEKEE (reference sequence). As DNA, the CDR3 is TGTGCCACCGCTGGGCTGTTGGCTAGCACAGATACGCAGTATTTT. This sequence encodes CATAGLLASTDTQYF.

The chain links TRBV11-3 to TRBJ2-1, with D possibly being TRBD1 (7 bases). Germline V gene sequence: CDR1 SGHNT, CDR2 YENEEA. Trimming removed 2 bases from V and 2 bases from J, with 13 bases in between. This CDR3 region has 16 residues. The CDR3 here is CASSLRGRGTYNEQFF. The CDR3 nucleotides read TGTGCCAGCAGCTTAAGGGGGCGGGGCACCTACAATGAGCAGTTCTTC.

The chain uses TRBV7-2 and TRBJ2-7; TRBD1 matches 8 bases. The germline V gene has CDR1 SGHTA and CDR2 FQGNSA. The CDR3 contains 13 residues. V dropped 2 bases and J dropped 7; count of bases not matched to a gene: 4. The CDR3 here is CASSLQGAREQYF. CDR3 DNA: TGTGCCAGCAGCTTACAGGGGGCGCGGGAGCAGTACTTC. The variable domain in full, with the rest retrieved from reference TRBV7-2 and TRBJ2-7, is GAGVSQSPSNKVTEKGKDVELRCDPISGHTALYWYRQSLGQGLEFLIYFQGNSAPDKSGLPSDRFSAERTGGSVSTLTIQRTQQEDSAVYLCASSLQGAREQYFGPGTRLTVT.

The chain employs TRBV7-6 and TRBJ2-1; D is ambiguous. Between the trimmed V and J ends, which lost 1 base and 6 bases, there was a span of 13 bases. CDR3 size: 15 residues. Germline V gene lookup returns CDR1 SGHVS and CDR2 FNYEAQ. The CDR3 DNA sequence: TGTGCCAGCAGCTTAGAAGCAGCACAGTCCAATGAGCAGTTCTTC. Translated: CASSLEAAQSNEQFF.